This entry concerns a single T cell receptor beta chain. The antigen is undetermined. The data were taken from a study of lymphopenia after photon versus proton radiotherapy. Study-level points and caveats: Proton therapy kept repertoires fairly stable, unlike photons, which gained effector/memory cells. Better survival with proton therapy was suggested as possible, not demonstrated. A bigger post-nadir fall in TCR diversity correlated inversely with survival time in deceased patients. Oligoclonal CD8+ Temra expansion after nadir drove photon patients' diversity drop.

Sequenced by immunoSEQ multiplex PCR; TCRdb stores in-frame clones only, minus some. In the table there are tens of thousands of clones, about four fifths of which are singletons. V lost 4 bases and J lost 0, with 15 bases in between. Germline CDR1 is SGHDN and CDR2 is FVKESK. This CDR3 has 16 residues. The sequence derives from a man in his fifties or sixties with pancreatic cancer. The rearrangement uses TRBV14 and TRBJ1-1, with D possibly TRBD1 on 6 matching bases. Sequenced material: peripheral blood, taken from a patient treated with proton-based radiotherapy. CDR3 amino acids: CASSPGAGVMNTEAFF. In nucleotides, the CDR3 is TGTGCCAGCAGCCCAGGAGCAGGGGTGATGAACACTGAAGCTTTCTTT.